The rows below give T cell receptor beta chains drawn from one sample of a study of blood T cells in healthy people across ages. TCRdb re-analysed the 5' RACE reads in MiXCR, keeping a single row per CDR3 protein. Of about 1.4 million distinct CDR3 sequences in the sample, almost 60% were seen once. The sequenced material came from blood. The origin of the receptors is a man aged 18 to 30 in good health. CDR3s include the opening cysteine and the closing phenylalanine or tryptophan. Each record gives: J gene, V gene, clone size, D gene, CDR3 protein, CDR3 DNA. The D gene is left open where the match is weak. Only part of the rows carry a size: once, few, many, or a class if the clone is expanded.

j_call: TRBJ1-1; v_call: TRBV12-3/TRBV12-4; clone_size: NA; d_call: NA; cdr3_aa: CASSPSSGITEAFF; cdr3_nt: TGTGCCAGCAGTCCGTCCTCAGGGATCACTGAAGCTTTCTTT
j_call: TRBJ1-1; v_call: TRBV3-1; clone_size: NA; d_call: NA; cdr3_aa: CASSQDQRGDEAFF; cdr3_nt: TGTGCCAGCAGCCAAGATCAGCGTGGGGATGAAGCTTTCTTT
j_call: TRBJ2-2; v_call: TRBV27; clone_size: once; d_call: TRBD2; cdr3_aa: CASKRGGSNTGELFF; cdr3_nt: TGTGCCAGCAAGCGGGGGGGCTCGAACACCGGGGAGCTGTTTTTT
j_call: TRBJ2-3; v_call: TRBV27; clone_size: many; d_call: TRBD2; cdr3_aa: CASTHGSGRASDTQYF; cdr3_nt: TGTGCCAGCACCCACGGTAGCGGGAGGGCATCAGATACGCAGTATTTT
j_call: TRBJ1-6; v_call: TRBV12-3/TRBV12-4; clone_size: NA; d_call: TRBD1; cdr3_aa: CASRPTGGGNSPLHF; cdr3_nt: TGTGCCAGCAGGCCTACAGGGGGCGGGAATTCACCCCTCCACTTT
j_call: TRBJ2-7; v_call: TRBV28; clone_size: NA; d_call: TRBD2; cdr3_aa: CASRPLAGEVHEQYF; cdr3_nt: TGTGCCAGCAGACCACTAGCGGGGGAAGTCCACGAGCAGTACTTC
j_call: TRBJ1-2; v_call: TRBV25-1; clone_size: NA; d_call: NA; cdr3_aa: CASSELVRGHGYTF; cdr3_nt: TGTGCCAGCAGTGAATTGGTGAGAGGGCATGGCTACACCTTC
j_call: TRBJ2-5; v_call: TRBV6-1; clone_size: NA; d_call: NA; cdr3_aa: CATISMWGYQETQYF; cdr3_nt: TGTGCCACCATCAGCATGTGGGGGTACCAAGAGACCCAGTACTTC
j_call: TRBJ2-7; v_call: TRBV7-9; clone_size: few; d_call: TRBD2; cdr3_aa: CASSDVAGVNEQYF; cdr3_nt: TGTGCCAGCAGCGACGTAGCGGGAGTTAACGAGCAGTACTTC
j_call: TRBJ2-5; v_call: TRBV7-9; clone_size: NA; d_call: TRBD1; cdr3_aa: CASSQAPVGTGEETQYF; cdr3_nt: TGTGCCAGCAGCCAAGCTCCTGTCGGGACAGGGGAAGAGACCCAGTACTTC
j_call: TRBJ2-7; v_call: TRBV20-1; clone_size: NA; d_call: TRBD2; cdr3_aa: CSARTGGKTYEQYF; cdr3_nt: TGCAGTGCTAGAACGGGGGGTAAAACCTACGAGCAGTACTTC
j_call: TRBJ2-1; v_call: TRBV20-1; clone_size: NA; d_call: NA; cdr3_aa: CSASIPTYNEQFF; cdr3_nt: TGCAGTGCTAGTATTCCCACCTACAATGAGCAGTTCTTC
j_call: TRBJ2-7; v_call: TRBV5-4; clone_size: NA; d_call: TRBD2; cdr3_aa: CATKREYSYEQYF; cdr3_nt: TGTGCCACCAAGCGGGAGTACTCCTACGAGCAGTACTTC
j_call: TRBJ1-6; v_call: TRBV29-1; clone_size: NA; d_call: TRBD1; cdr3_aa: CSVTTGGYSPLHF; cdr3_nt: TGCAGCGTGACCACAGGGGGGTATTCACCCCTCCACTTT
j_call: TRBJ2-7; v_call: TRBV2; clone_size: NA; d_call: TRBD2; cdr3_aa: CASSVETTSDEQYF; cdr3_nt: TGTGCCAGCAGTGTTGAGACTACTAGCGACGAGCAGTACTTC
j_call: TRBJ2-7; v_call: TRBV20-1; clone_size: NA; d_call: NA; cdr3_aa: CSAWPGGGPGEQYF; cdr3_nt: TGCAGTGCTTGGCCTGGGGGGGGGCCGGGCGAGCAGTACTTC
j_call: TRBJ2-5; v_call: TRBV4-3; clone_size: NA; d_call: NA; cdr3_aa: CASSQGIANEQYF; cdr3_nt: TGCGCCAGCAGCCAAGGAATAGCTAATGAGCAGTACTTC
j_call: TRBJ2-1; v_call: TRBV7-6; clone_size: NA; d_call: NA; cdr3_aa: CASSQITSSYNEQFF; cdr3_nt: TGTGCCAGCAGCCAAATTACTAGCTCCTACAATGAGCAGTTCTTC
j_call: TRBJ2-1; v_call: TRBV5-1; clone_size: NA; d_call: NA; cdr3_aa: CASSLYIGGDSYNEQFF; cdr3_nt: TGCGCCAGCAGCTTGTATATCGGGGGTGACTCCTACAATGAGCAGTTCTTC
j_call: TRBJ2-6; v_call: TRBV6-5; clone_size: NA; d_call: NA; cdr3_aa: CASSFGFGANVLTF; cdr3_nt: TGTGCCAGCAGTTTTGGGTTTGGGGCCAACGTCCTGACTTTC